There are many counts of the clone carrying this T cell receptor (beta chain). Described time point: after trial treatment. Treatment meaning: LDRT plus nivolumab, ipilimumab, low-dose cyclophosphamide and aspirin (RACIN trial). The data belong to a study of low-dose radiotherapy and immunotherapy resistance in tumors. CDR3 size: 13 residues. V trimming: 7 bases; J trimming: 5 bases; junction bases outside the gene matches: 8. Germline CDR1 DFQATT, CDR2 SNEGSKA (reference sequence). TRAV and TRBV primers primed cDNA for both TCRalpha and TCRbeta. With a constant-region primer and a V-primer adapter, TCRs were subjected to approximately 21 PCR cycles of amplification. Via MiXCR, TCRdb re-called the reads, giving one row per CDR3 protein. The sample lists tens of thousands of distinct CDR3 sequences, 20% to 25% seen once, with 9.5% to 15% in the top ten.

The sample here was PBMCs, taken after low-dose radiotherapy plus immunotherapy. The genes are TRBV20-1 and TRBJ2-1, with 7 bases aligning to TRBD2. This receptor was identified in a female donor with ovarian cancer. Written as DNA, the CDR3 is TGCAGTGTAGGCGGGGGACCTAACAATGAGCAGTTCTTC. As protein: CSVGGGPNNEQFF.